Reported below is one T cell receptor (beta chain). The data stem from a study of blood T cell repertoires in COVID-19. The overall study: PBMCs, B-cell-depleted T cells, or T cells were the source of the cDNA or gDNA that made up the material.

The CDR3 is made up of 14 amino acids. Germline V CDR1 and CDR2: GTSNPN, SVGIG (reference sequence). The V gene lost 0 bases and the J gene lost 8 bases, with 11 bases spanning the gap. Researchers sorted participants into cohorts using their self-reported clinical history. Produced via immunoSEQ multiplex PCR; TCRdb's table is partial and in-frame only. The profile shows about 200,000 clones, about nine tenths of them singletons. The rearrangement joins TRBV30 to TRBJ1-6; D remains unclear. Sequenced material: PBMCs or T cells enriched from blood (not recorded which). This clonotype was obtained from a woman in her 30s with acute COVID-19. The CDR3 is CAWSVPGNHSPLHF. The CDR3 nucleotides read TGTGCCTGGAGTGTACCGGGGAATCATTCACCCCTCCACTTT.